These 32 T cell receptor beta chains were sequenced from one sample in a study of blood T cells in healthy people across ages. A sample-barcoded 5' primer and a J-beta primer mix were used in a second PCR of about 7 to 12 cycles. TCRdb ran MiXCR on the 5' RACE reads and lists one entry per CDR3 protein. Of some 640,000 distinct CDR3 sequences listed, around 31% are singletons. The sample was blood. The receptors were gathered from a woman at least 80 years old in good health.

This clonotype was seen a few times. This rearrangement joins TRBV6-2 or TRBV6-3 to TRBJ1-2, with 7 bases aligning to TRBD1. The CDR3 is 13 residues long. V lost 5 bases and J lost 6; bases outside the gene matches: 6. CDR1 and CDR2 from the germline V gene are MNHEY and SVGEGT. CDR3 DNA: TGTGCCAGCAGTCGGGACAGATCCCATGGCTACACCTTC. Its protein product is CASSRDRSHGYTF.

This clonotype was picked up many times. This rearrangement joins TRBV20-1 to TRBJ1-2; TRBD1 is a possible D gene (5 bases). Germline V gene lookup returns CDR1 DFQATT and CDR2 SNEGSKA (reference sequence). V gave up 5 bases and J gave up 4 bases, with 14 bases separating them. This CDR3 spans 13 amino acids. The CDR3 protein is CSAPREGTYGYTF. The CDR3 nucleotides read TGCAGTGCTCCACGGGAGGGGACCTATGGCTACACCTTC.

This clonotype was observed many times. The gene calls are TRBV5-1 and TRBJ1-2; D is ambiguous. Germline V CDR1 and CDR2: SGHRS, YFSETQ. V was trimmed by 0 bases and J by 4 bases, leaving 7 bases between them. The CDR3 totals 13 residues. CDR3 coding DNA: TGCGCCAGCAGCTTGGAGTCGGTCTATGGCTACACCTTC. Residues: CASSLESVYGYTF. The variable domain in full, with the rest retrieved from reference TRBV5-1 and TRBJ1-2, is KAGVTQTPRYLIKTRGQQVTLSCSPISGHRSVSWYQQTPGQGLQFLFEYFSETQRNKGNFPGRFSGRQFSNSRSEMNVSTLELGDSALYLCASSLESVYGYTFGSGTRLTVV.

This clonotype was counted at least ten times. The V and J genes are TRBV20-1 and TRBJ2-5, with D perhaps TRBD1 or TRBD2 (5 bases each). The CDR3 extends over 14 amino acids. Germline values: CDR1 DFQATT, CDR2 SNEGSKA (reference sequence). The V end was cut by 3 bases, the J end by 1 base, with 12 bases between. In nucleotides, the CDR3 is TGCAGTGCTAGTAGGGACGCGCGCCAAGAGACCCAGTACTTC. Its protein is CSASRDARQETQYF.

This clonotype has at least ten counts. The CDR3 spells CASSPGAGNYGYTF. For the CDR3, the DNA is TGTGCCAGCAGCCCTGGGGCCGGAAACTATGGCTACACCTTC. This chain connects TRBV6-1 to TRBJ1-2; a weak D match, TRBD1 (5 bases). Trimming pared 6 bases from V and 2 bases from J, leaving 13 bases between. The CDR3 contains 14 residues. CDR1 is MNHNS and CDR2 is SASEGT in the germline V gene.

The sample holds many counts of this clonotype. The chain recombines TRBV20-1 with TRBJ2-3; D is unclear. The germline V and J ends were trimmed by 2 bases and 0 bases, with 12 bases remaining between them. The CDR3 loop spans 15 amino acids. The germline gives CDR1 DFQATT, CDR2 SNEGSKA (reference sequence). The DNA for the CDR3 is TGCAGTGCTAGAATCTGGGGAACTAGCACAGATACGCAGTATTTT. Translated, it gives CSARIWGTSTDTQYF.

This chain links TRBV20-1 with TRBJ2-5, with TRBD2 matching over 10 bases. TRBJ2-7 matches the DNA end more closely, so the J call is doubtful. This CDR3 region has 12 residues. Per germline, CDR1 DFQATT and CDR2 SNEGSKA (reference sequence). CDR3 sequence reads: CSGGTSDYEQYF. The CDR3 DNA follows: TGCAGTGGCGGGACTAGCGACTACGAGCAGTACTTC.

The chain uses TRBV9 and TRBJ2-5; possible D gene TRBD1, 6 bases. Trimming cost V 2 bases and J 1 base, with 18 bases left between them. The CDR3 is 17 residues long. Per germline, CDR1 SGDLS and CDR2 YYNGEE. For the CDR3, the DNA is TGTGCCAGCAGCGTTACAGGGAGCCCCAGAATCCAAGAGACCCAGTACTTC. It codes for CASSVTGSPRIQETQYF.

This clonotype has ten or more counts. The chain has TRBV7-2 and TRBJ1-1; D may be TRBD1 (6 bases). The CDR3 extends over 17 amino acids. Germline lookup yields CDR1 SGHTA and CDR2 FQGNSA. The ends were cut back, 4 bases at V and 5 bases at J, with 23 bases in the middle. CDR3 DNA sequence: TGTGCCAGCAGCTATTTTAGGGGGGGAGAACGCGGTACTGAAGCTTTCTTT. Translated, it gives CASSYFRGGERGTEAFF.

This clonotype was seen repeatedly, ten times or more. The V gene is TRBV19, the J gene TRBJ2-3; 11 positions match TRBD2. The ends lost 6 bases at V and 6 bases at J; junction bases unmatched: 11. CDR1 is LNHDA and CDR2 is SQIVND in the germline V gene (reference sequence). CDR3 length: 16 amino acids. The CDR3 region has the DNA TGTGCCAGTAGCCGAAGGTTGACTAGCGGGGCGGATACGCAGTATTTT. This translates into CASSRRLTSGADTQYF.

Turning to this clonotype: A much larger clone is a single base away; this may be a read error. This chain joins TRBV20-1 and TRBJ2-1; TRBD2 aligns across 10 bases. Germline V gene lookup returns CDR1 DFQATT and CDR2 SNEGSKA (reference sequence). V dropped 2 bases and J dropped 10; count of bases not matched to a gene: 11. The length of the CDR3 is 15 residues. CDR3 coding DNA: TGCAGTGCTAGACTAAAGCGGGGGGGCTGCAAAGAGCAGTTCTTC. Its protein is CSARLKRGGCKEQFF.

This chain uses TRBV20-1 with TRBJ2-7, with D perhaps TRBD1 (5 bases). Trimming removed 3 bases from V and 1 base from J, with 16 bases in between. Germline V CDR1 and CDR2: DFQATT, SNEGSKA (reference sequence). The CDR3 has 15 residues. The CDR3, as DNA: TGCAGTGCTAGGGGTAGGGGTCAGGGTTCCTACGAGCAGTACTTC. Translated: CSARGRGQGSYEQYF.

This clonotype was counted many times. The genes are TRBV20-1 and TRBJ2-3, with a tentative D call TRBD1 (7 bases). The ends were cut back, 4 bases at V and 4 bases at J, with 12 bases in the middle. The CDR3 totals 13 residues. Germline CDR1 and CDR2: DFQATT and SNEGSKA (reference sequence). CDR3 region: CSANGGGPDTQYF. CDR3 bases: TGCAGTGCTAATGGAGGGGGCCCAGATACGCAGTATTTT.

About this clonotype: A much larger clone lies one base from this, so it may be a read error. The rearrangement links TRBV6-2 or TRBV6-3 to TRBJ2-5; 12 bases agree with TRBD2. The CDR3 runs to 15 residues. Germline CDR1 is MNHEY and CDR2 is SVGEGT. The J segment lost 5 bases and the V segment lost 6 bases, leaving 7 bases of the junction unmatched. In DNA, the CDR3 is TGTGCCAGCAGACCGACTAGCGGGGGTCGGGAGACCCAGTACTTC. The encoded protein is CASRPTSGGRETQYF.

This clonotype came up a few times. V usage is TRBV30 and J usage is TRBJ2-2; D is uncertain. The germline gives CDR1 GTSNPN, CDR2 SVGIG (reference sequence). This CDR3 region has 13 residues. Trimming shortened V by 4 bases and J by 8 bases, and 14 bases separated the two germline ends. CDR3 DNA sequence: TGTGCCTGGAAGGCGACGGATACAGGGGAGCTGTTTTTT. Translating gives CAWKATDTGELFF.

Remarks on this clonotype: With a much larger clone just one base away, this may be a read error. J is TRBJ2-7 and V is TRBV24-1; 11 bases align to TRBD2. J was trimmed by 7 bases and V by 3 bases; bases with no gene match: 7. The CDR3 is 15 amino acids. CDR1 is KGHDR, CDR2 SFDVKD, per germline. CDR3: CATSDPASGRNEQYF. CDR3 in DNA: TGTGCCACCAGTGATCCGGCTAGCGGGAGGAATGAGCAGTACTTC.

There are many counts of this clonotype. V gene TRBV12-3 or TRBV12-4 combines with J gene TRBJ2-3; D is unclear. Between the trimmed V and J ends, which lost 8 bases and 1 base, there was a span of 10 bases. The CDR3 runs to 13 residues. CDR3 sequence (DNA): TGTGCCAGCGTCATGTGGGGCACAGATACGCAGTATTTT. Translation: CASVMWGTDTQYF.

Note on this clonotype: This may be a read error: a much more frequent sequence differs by one nucleotide. CDR3 sequence: CASSFQQGWYEQFF. As DNA, the CDR3 is TGTGCCAGCAGCTTTCAACAGGGGTGGTATGAGCAGTTCTTC. The V and J genes are TRBV7-3 and TRBJ2-1, with 7 bases identical to TRBD1. Trimming took 3 bases from V and 8 from J; bases not matched to a gene: 7. The CDR3 consists of 14 residues. The germline CDR1 and CDR2 sequences are SGHTA and FQGTGA.

This clonotype occurred many times. The chain combines TRBV5-8 with TRBJ2-7; TRBD1 matches 8 bases. CDR3 length: 15 residues. The germline CDR1 and CDR2 sequences are SGHTS and YDEGEE. With 2 bases clipped from V and 2 bases from J, the junction kept 6 bases outside the gene matches. CDR3 sequence reads: CASSLKDRAPYEQYF. CDR3 in DNA: TGTGCCAGCAGCTTAAAGGACAGGGCCCCCTACGAGCAGTACTTC.

This clonotype was picked up many times. The V call is TRBV6-6, the J call TRBJ2-5; TRBD1 might be the D (6 bases). The CDR3 spans 14 residues. V was clipped by 7 bases and J by 2 bases, with 14 bases between them. Looked up from germline, CDR1 is MNHNY and CDR2 is SVGAGI (reference sequence). The CDR3 region is CASNRQVEQETQYF. CDR3 DNA sequence: TGTGCCAGCAATCGACAGGTAGAGCAAGAGACCCAGTACTTC.

This clonotype was seen at least ten times. V usage is TRBV4-1 and J usage is TRBJ2-7; D not certain. The germline V gene encodes CDR1 MGHRA and CDR2 YSYEKL. V dropped 0 bases and J dropped 5 bases, with 14 bases sitting between them. The CDR3 spans 15 residues. The DNA for the CDR3 is TGCGCCAGCAGCCAAGAAACCGTGGGTTGGGACGAGCAGTACTTC. Its translation is CASSQETVGWDEQYF.

The CDR3 region has the DNA TGTGCCAGCAGTTTGTTCAGGGTAGCAGGCGGGGAGCTGTTTTTT. Its protein is CASSLFRVAGGELFF. The chain uses TRBV27 and TRBJ2-2; D may be TRBD1 (5 bases). The CDR3 totals 15 residues. The germline gives CDR1 MNHEY, CDR2 SMNVEV (reference sequence). With 3 bases removed from V and 7 bases from J, the gap between germline ends came to 15 bases.

This clonotype was seen a handful of times. Just one base apart from a much larger clone, this may be a read error. The CDR3, as DNA: TGTGCCAGCAGGGAAAGGTCAGGGGGAAACATTCAGTACTTC. Its protein product is CASRERSGGNIQYF. The V and J genes are TRBV6-1 and TRBJ2-4; 7 positions agree with TRBD1. J was trimmed by 6 bases and V by 6 bases; bases with no gene match: 8. Germline V gene lookup returns CDR1 MNHNS and CDR2 SASEGT. The CDR3 runs 14 residues.

The gene calls are TRBV20-1 and TRBJ2-5; 8 bases agree with TRBD2. Germline values: CDR1 DFQATT, CDR2 SNEGSKA (reference sequence). The ends lost 0 bases at V and 3 bases at J; junction bases unmatched: 3. The CDR3 sequence is 14 residues long. The CDR3 DNA follows: TGCAGTGCTAGAGATCGGGAGGGGAAAGAGACCCAGTACTTC. It encodes CSARDREGKETQYF.

The gene calls are TRBV7-2 and TRBJ1-4; TRBD1 matches at 9 bases. Germline CDR1 is SGHTA and CDR2 is FQGNSA. The CDR3 has 14 amino acids. V shed 1 base, J shed 11 bases, and the junction held 5 bases outside the gene matches. Here the CDR3 DNA reads TGTGCCAGCAGCTTAGAGGGACAGGGAGGGAAACTGTTTTTT. Translating it yields CASSLEGQGGKLFF.

To note about this clonotype: A much larger clonotype is one base distant, so this may be a read error. The rearrangement joins TRBV6-5 to TRBJ2-5; D gene unclear. The length of the CDR3 is 13 residues. Per germline, CDR1 MNHEY and CDR2 SVGAGI. Trimming cost V 6 bases and J 5 bases, with 13 bases left between them. The CDR3: CASRYETRETQYF. CDR3 in DNA: TGTGCCAGCAGGTACGAGACCCGGGAGACCCAGTACTTC.

J is TRBJ2-1 and V is TRBV24-1; D remains ambiguous. Germline V gives CDR1 KGHDR, CDR2 SFDVKD. The CDR3 is 13 residues long. Trimming took 8 bases from V and 5 from J, leaving 12 bases between them. The DNA of the CDR3 is TGTGCCACCAATTCGGTTGGGGACAATGAGCAGTTCTTC. This sequence encodes CATNSVGDNEQFF.

This chain connects TRBV28 to TRBJ2-7; possible D gene TRBD2, 5 bases. The V gene's germline CDR1 is MDHEN and CDR2 SYDVKM. Deletions cut 7 bases from V and 3 bases from J, with 10 bases between. The CDR3 is 12 amino acids. The DNA for the CDR3 is TGTGCCAGCAATTCGGGGTGCTACGAGCAGTACTTC. The encoded protein is CASNSGCYEQYF.

The rearrangement links TRBV7-2 to TRBJ1-2; a possible D gene is TRBD1 (5 bases). Trimming cost V 3 bases and J 6 bases, with 20 bases left between them. The CDR3 is 16 amino acids. Germline CDR1 and CDR2: SGHTA and FQGNSA. CDR3 loop: CASSFSGGWVGDGYTF. CDR3 in DNA: TGTGCCAGCAGCTTTAGCGGGGGATGGGTTGGTGATGGCTACACCTTC.

This clonotype was observed at least ten times. J is TRBJ2-3 and V is TRBV3-1; D is undetermined. Deletions cut 0 bases from V and 5 bases from J, with 6 bases between. Per germline, CDR1 LGHDT and CDR2 YNNKEL (reference sequence). The CDR3 loop spans 13 amino acids. This CDR3 is CASSQDPRDTQYF. DNA of the CDR3: TGTGCCAGCAGCCAAGATCCGCGAGATACGCAGTATTTT.

This clonotype was detected many times. This chain connects TRBV3-1 to TRBJ2-7; D call uncertain. This CDR3 is 13 amino acids long. Germline V CDR1 and CDR2: LGHDT, YNNKEL (reference sequence). Trimming cost V 3 bases and J 2 bases, with 8 bases left between them. Here the CDR3 reads CASSQYKTYEQYF. As DNA, the CDR3 is TGTGCCAGCAGCCAGTACAAGACCTACGAGCAGTACTTC.

This rearrangement joins TRBV9 to TRBJ1-2; TRBD1 might be the D (5 bases). Germline CDR1 is SGDLS and CDR2 is YYNGEE. V was clipped by 3 bases and J by 0 bases, with 21 bases between them. CDR3 length equals 18 residues. CDR3 amino acids: CASSAQRQSPGTNYGYTF. CDR3 DNA sequence: TGTGCCAGCAGCGCCCAAAGACAGAGTCCAGGAACTAACTATGGCTACACCTTC.